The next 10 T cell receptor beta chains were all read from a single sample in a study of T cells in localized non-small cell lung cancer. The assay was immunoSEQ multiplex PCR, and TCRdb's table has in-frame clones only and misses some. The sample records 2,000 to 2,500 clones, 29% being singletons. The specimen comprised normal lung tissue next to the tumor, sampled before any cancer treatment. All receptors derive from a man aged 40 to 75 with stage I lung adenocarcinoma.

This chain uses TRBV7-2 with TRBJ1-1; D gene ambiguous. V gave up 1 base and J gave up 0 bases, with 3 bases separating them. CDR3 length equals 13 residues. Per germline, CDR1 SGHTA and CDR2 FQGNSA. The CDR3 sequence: CASSLVVNTEAFF. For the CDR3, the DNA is TGTGCCAGCAGCTTAGTTGTGAACACTGAAGCTTTCTTT.

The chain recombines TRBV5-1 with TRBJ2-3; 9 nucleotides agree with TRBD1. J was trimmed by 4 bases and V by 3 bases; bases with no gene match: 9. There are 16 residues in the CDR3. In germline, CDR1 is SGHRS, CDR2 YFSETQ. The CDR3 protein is CASSSDRGTRADTQYF. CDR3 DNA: TGCGCCAGCAGCTCGGACAGGGGCACCCGGGCAGATACGCAGTATTTT.

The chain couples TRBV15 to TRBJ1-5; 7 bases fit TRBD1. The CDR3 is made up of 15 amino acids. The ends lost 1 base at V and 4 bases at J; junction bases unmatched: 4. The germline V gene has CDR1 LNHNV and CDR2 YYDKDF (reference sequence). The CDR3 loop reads CATSRVGTVNQPQHF. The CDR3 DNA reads TGTGCCACCAGCAGAGTTGGGACAGTTAATCAGCCCCAGCATTTT.

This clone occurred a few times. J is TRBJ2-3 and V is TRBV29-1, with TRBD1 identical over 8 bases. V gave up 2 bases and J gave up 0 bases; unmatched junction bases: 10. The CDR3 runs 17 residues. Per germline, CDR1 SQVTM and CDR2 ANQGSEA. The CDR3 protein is CSVEIRDRNSSTDTQYF. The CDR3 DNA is TGCAGCGTTGAAATCCGGGACAGGAATTCTAGCACAGATACGCAGTATTTT.

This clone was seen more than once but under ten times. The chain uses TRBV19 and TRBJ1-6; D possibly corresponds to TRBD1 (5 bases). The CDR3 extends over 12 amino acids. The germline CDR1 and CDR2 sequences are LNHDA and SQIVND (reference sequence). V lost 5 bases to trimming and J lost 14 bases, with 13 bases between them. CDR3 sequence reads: CASSRDGGTLHF. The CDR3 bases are TGTGCCAGTAGTCGGGACGGAGGAACCCTCCACTTT.

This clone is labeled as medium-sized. The CDR3 DNA is TGTGCCAGCAGCGTACAGGGCCCTAATGAGCAGTTCTTC. Translation: CASSVQGPNEQFF. The rearrangement joins TRBV9 to TRBJ2-1; TRBD1 might be the D (5 bases). CDR3 length: 13 amino acids. Trimming pared 1 base from V and 7 bases from J, leaving 9 bases between. Germline assignment: CDR1 SGDLS and CDR2 YYNGEE.

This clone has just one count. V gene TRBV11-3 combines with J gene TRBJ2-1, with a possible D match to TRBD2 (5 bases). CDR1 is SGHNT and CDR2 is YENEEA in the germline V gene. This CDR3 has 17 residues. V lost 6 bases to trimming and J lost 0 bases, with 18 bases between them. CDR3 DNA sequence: TGTGCCAGCAGTCCGCCCTGGCGGGTGAGCTCCTACAATGAGCAGTTCTTC. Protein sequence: CASSPPWRVSSYNEQFF.

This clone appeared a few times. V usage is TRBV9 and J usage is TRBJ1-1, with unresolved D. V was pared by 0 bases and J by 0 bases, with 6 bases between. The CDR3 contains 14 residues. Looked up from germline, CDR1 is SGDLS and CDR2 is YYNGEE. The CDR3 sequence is CASSVGDMNTEAFF. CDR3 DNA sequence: TGTGCCAGCAGCGTAGGCGACATGAACACTGAAGCTTTCTTT.

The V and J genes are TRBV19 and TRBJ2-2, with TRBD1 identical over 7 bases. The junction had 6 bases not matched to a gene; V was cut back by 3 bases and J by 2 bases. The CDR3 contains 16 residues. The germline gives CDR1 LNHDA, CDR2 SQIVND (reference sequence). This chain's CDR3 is CASSILGGLNTGELFF. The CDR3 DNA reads TGTGCCAGTAGTATTCTAGGGGGCCTAAACACCGGGGAGCTGTTTTTT.

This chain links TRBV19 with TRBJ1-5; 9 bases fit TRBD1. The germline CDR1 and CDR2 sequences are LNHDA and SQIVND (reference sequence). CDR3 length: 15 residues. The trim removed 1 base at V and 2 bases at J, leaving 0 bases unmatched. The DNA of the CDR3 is TGTGCCAGTAGTATAGGGACAGGGGGCAATCAGCCCCAGCATTTT. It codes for CASSIGTGGNQPQHF.